Listed here are 15 T cell receptor beta chains from one sample, sequenced in a study of PD-L1 blockade in urothelial cancer. Time point indicated: peripheral blood 6 weeks after treatment start. Produced via immunoSEQ multiplex PCR; TCRdb's table is partial and in-frame only. The repertoire consists of 83,000 or so clones, with 70% to 90% occurring once and the leading ten covering approximately 8%. This material consisted of PBMCs, taken around atezolizumab (anti-PD-L1) treatment. The receptors come from a man between 70 and 80 years old with urothelial cancer.

As to this clone: The sample carries other DNA sequences with the same CDR3. The J gene is TRBJ1-5, the V gene TRBV6-6; D is perhaps TRBD1 (5 bases). Germline CDR1 and CDR2: MNHNY and SVGAGI (reference sequence). CDR3 length equals 15 residues. V shed 0 bases and J shed 6 bases, with 12 bases lying between them. CDR3 region: CASSYSQGLGQPQHF. CDR3 nucleotides: TGTGCCAGCAGTTACTCGCAGGGTCTCGGTCAGCCCCAGCATTTT.

The V call is TRBV2, the J call TRBJ1-5, with 9 bases matching TRBD1. The CDR3 spans 14 residues. Germline V gene sequence: CDR1 SNHLY, CDR2 FYNNEI. J was trimmed by 1 base and V by 6 bases; bases with no gene match: 1. This CDR3 reads CASSGQGSNQPQHF. DNA of the CDR3: TGTGCCAGCAGCGGACAGGGGAGCAATCAGCCCCAGCATTTT.

Notes on this clone: One junction end does not reproduce the germline sequence, and a read error may be involved. The rearrangement uses TRBV18 and TRBJ1-3, with 7 bases that match TRBD1. Germline lookup yields CDR1 KGHSH and CDR2 LQKENI. This CDR3 has 15 amino acids. The CDR3: CASSPQGHSGNTIYF. The DNA of the CDR3 is TGTGCCAGCTCCCCACAGGGGCACTCTGGAAACACCATATATTTT.

The CDR3 DNA is TGCGCCAGCAGCTTGGGGTCCGGGGAGAATGAAAAACTGTTTTTT. Its translation is CASSLGSGENEKLFF. The chain uses TRBV5-1 and TRBJ1-4; D ambiguous. The germline gives CDR1 SGHRS, CDR2 YFSETQ. The CDR3 contains 15 residues. V gave up 0 bases and J gave up 5 bases, with 11 bases separating them.

CDR3 nucleotide sequence: TGTGCCAGTAGTATAAAAGGGGTAGGCGAAAAACTGTTTTTT. It yields the protein CASSIKGVGEKLFF. This chain connects TRBV19 to TRBJ1-4; D is perhaps TRBD1 (5 bases). Germline V CDR1 and CDR2: LNHDA, SQIVND (reference sequence). The CDR3 sequence is 14 residues long. Deletions cut 2 bases from V and 8 bases from J, with 12 bases between.

The chain recombines TRBV19 with TRBJ2-7; 8 nucleotides agree with TRBD1. The CDR3 covers 16 residues. The trim removed 5 bases at V and 3 bases at J, leaving 12 bases unmatched. Germline V gene lookup returns CDR1 LNHDA and CDR2 SQIVND (reference sequence). CDR3 amino acids: CASSVSLGQGVYEQYF. DNA for the CDR3: TGTGCCAGTAGTGTCTCCCTCGGACAGGGAGTCTACGAGCAGTACTTC.

The chain employs TRBV19 and TRBJ2-3, with 8 bases aligning to TRBD2. The germline V gene has CDR1 LNHDA and CDR2 SQIVND (reference sequence). The ends lost 3 bases at V and 2 bases at J; junction bases unmatched: 4. The CDR3 is made up of 15 amino acids. The CDR3 bases are TGTGCCAGTAGTATGCAGCGGGGGCTCACAGATACGCAGTATTTT. It translates to CASSMQRGLTDTQYF.

V and J are TRBV5-4 and TRBJ2-2; D unclear. Germline CDR1 is SGHNT and CDR2 is YYREEE (reference sequence). The CDR3 runs to 12 residues. Between the trimmed V and J ends, which lost 3 bases and 6 bases, there was a span of 6 bases. CDR3 residues: CASSSSPGELFF. The CDR3 coding sequence is TGTGCCAGCAGCTCCTCTCCCGGGGAGCTGTTTTTT.

This chain links TRBV10-1 with TRBJ2-1, with a possible D match to TRBD2 (5 bases). The CDR3 contains 14 residues. Between the trimmed V and J ends, which lost 4 bases and 5 bases, there was a span of 12 bases. Looked up from germline, CDR1 is WNHNN and CDR2 is SYGVQD (reference sequence). In DNA form, the CDR3 reads TGCGCCAGCAGTGCGGCACCTAGCAACAATGAGCAGTTCTTC. Translation: CASSAAPSNNEQFF.

This clone occurred once. The J gene is TRBJ2-2, the V gene TRBV9; TRBD2 matches 11 bases. CDR3 length equals 15 residues. Germline V gene data show CDR1 as SGDLS and CDR2 as YYNGEE. Trimming at V came to 6 bases and at J to 8 bases, leaving 9 bases not matched to a gene. Here the CDR3 reads CASNPSGGKIGELFF. In nucleotides, the CDR3 is TGTGCCAGCAACCCTAGCGGGGGGAAGATTGGGGAGCTGTTTTTT.

This clone was observed a handful of times. Other nucleotide sequences from this sample produce the same CDR3. This rearrangement joins TRBV6-5 to TRBJ2-5; 11 bases are a match to TRBD2. The germline V gene has CDR1 MNHEY and CDR2 SVGAGI. Trimming took 6 bases from V and 1 from J; bases not matched to a gene: 4. The CDR3 sequence is 15 residues long. The CDR3 sequence: CASSSGLAGQETQYF. The CDR3 DNA follows: TGTGCCAGCAGCTCCGGACTAGCGGGCCAAGAGACCCAGTACTTC.

This clone appeared once. J is TRBJ2-7 and V is TRBV7-6; D not resolved. Germline V gene data show CDR1 as SGHVS and CDR2 as FNYEAQ. Trimming stripped 2 bases from V and 2 bases from J, with 10 bases between. The CDR3 extends over 14 amino acids. The CDR3 nucleotides read TGTGCCAGCAGCTTATCAGTCTCGACCTACGAGCAGTACTTC. Amino acid sequence: CASSLSVSTYEQYF.

The rearrangement joins TRBV11-2 to TRBJ2-3, with 10 bases matching TRBD2. The CDR3 length is 15 residues. The germline V gene has CDR1 SGHAT and CDR2 FQNNGV. The V segment lost 0 bases and the J segment 5 bases; nucleotides outside the gene matches: 2. CDR3 region: CASSLEAGGEDTQYF. The CDR3 DNA reads as TGTGCCAGCAGCTTAGAAGCGGGGGGGGAAGATACGCAGTATTTT.

The chain employs TRBV5-5 and TRBJ2-7; D possibly corresponds to TRBD1 (5 bases). The germline CDR1 and CDR2 sequences are SGHKS and YYEKEE (reference sequence). The V end lost 4 bases, the J end lost 11 bases, and 25 bases lay between the germline ends. The CDR3 is made up of 15 amino acids. The CDR3 DNA sequence: TGTGCCAGCAGCCAATTCTCCCGCACAGGACGGAGTGAGTACTTC. The encoded protein is CASSQFSRTGRSEYF. Drawing the rest from reference TRBV5-5 and TRBJ2-7, the complete variable domain is DAGVTQSPTHLIKTRGQQVTLRCSPISGHKSVSWYQQVLGQGPQFIFQYYEKEERGRGNFPDRFSARQFPNYSSELNVNALLLGDSALYLCASSQFSRTGRSEYFGPGTRLTVT.

The chain has TRBV7-8 and TRBJ2-5, with D perhaps TRBD2 (5 bases). The CDR3 spans 12 residues. Germline loops: CDR1 SGHVS, CDR2 FQNEAQ. The V gene lost 0 bases and the J gene lost 7 bases, with 6 bases spanning the gap. This CDR3 reads CASSLAEGTQYF. The CDR3 region has the DNA TGTGCCAGCAGCTTAGCAGAGGGGACCCAGTACTTC. The variable domain in full, completed from reference TRBV7-8 and TRBJ2-5, reads GAGVSQSPRYKVAKRGQDVALRCDPISGHVSLFWYQQALGQGPEFLTYFQNEAQLDKSGLPSDRFFAERPEGSVSTLKIQRTQQEDSAVYLCASSLAEGTQYFGPGTRLLVL.